Listed below are T cell receptor beta chains from one sample, sequenced in a study of cytomegalovirus exposure and HLA in healthy donors. The protocol was immunoSEQ multiplex PCR, while the TCRdb copy is restricted to in-frame clones and leaves out a portion. The sample records over 80,000 clones, 55% to 75% being singletons. Material: PBMCs. These receptors all stem from a woman between 18 and 29 years old in good health and CMV-seropositive. Each CDR3 is given with its conserved first and last residue. The D gene is left open where the match is weak. The listing skips clone size in some rows; elsewhere it reads once, few, many or a size class.

size	J	D	V	length	CDR3	DNA
NA	TRBJ1-1	NA	TRBV9	13	CASSPEWHTEAFF	TGTGCCAGCAGCCCGGAGTGGCACACTGAAGCTTTCTTT
NA	TRBJ1-5	NA	TRBV19	14	CASSIEGTHQPQHF	TGTGCCAGTAGTATAGAGGGCACCCATCAGCCCCAGCATTTT
NA	TRBJ1-5	NA	TRBV2	15	CASSESEGSNQPQHF	TGTGCCAGCAGTGAGAGTGAGGGAAGCAATCAGCCCCAGCATTTT
NA	TRBJ2-7	NA	TRBV7-9	15	CALGGAEASSYEQYF	TGTGCCCTGGGGGGTGCGGAAGCGAGCTCCTACGAGCAGTACTTC
once	TRBJ1-6	TRBD1	TRBV4-3	14	CASSWTGDGSPLHF	TGCGCCAGCAGCTGGACAGGGGACGGGTCACCCCTCCACTTT
NA	TRBJ1-1	TRBD1	TRBV13	14	CASSTGQGEFEAFF	TGTGCCAGCAGCACCGGACAGGGGGAGTTTGAGGCTTTCTTT
NA	TRBJ1-1	NA	TRBV5-4	14	CASRSDGMNTEAFF	TGTGCCAGCAGATCGGACGGGATGAACACTGAAGCTTTCTTT
NA	TRBJ1-4	TRBD1	TRBV11-2	16	CASSLGGQGGSEKLFF	TGTGCCAGCAGCTTGGGGGGACAGGGAGGGAGTGAAAAACTGTTTTTT
NA	TRBJ2-3	TRBD2	TRBV9	17	CASSVGASGIITDTQYF	TGTGCCAGCAGCGTAGGGGCTAGCGGGATTATCACAGATACGCAGTATTTT
NA	TRBJ2-2	NA	TRBV9	15	CASSVEGANTGELFF	TGTGCCAGCAGCGTAGAAGGGGCCAACACCGGGGAGCTGTTTTTT
NA	TRBJ1-1	NA	TRBV18	16	CASSPLREFHNTEAFF	TGTGCCAGCTCACCACTAAGGGAGTTCCATAACACTGAAGCTTTCTTT
NA	TRBJ1-1	NA	TRBV29-1	9	CSVDIEAFF	TGCAGCGTTGACATTGAAGCTTTCTTT